One sample yielded the 15 T cell receptor beta chains listed below, sequenced in a study of shared clonotypes between healthy human individuals. This table comes from immunoSEQ multiplex PCR, and its TCRdb copy is limited to in-frame clones, with some not included. Of approximately 1,500,000 clones in the sample, approximately 98% were seen once. Sample: naive CD4+ T cells sorted from blood. Indicated subset: CD45RA+ positively selected. These receptors all come from a man under 40 in good health.

This sequence joins TRBV11-3 and TRBJ1-5, with a weak D call TRBD1 (5 bases). Germline V CDR1 and CDR2: SGHNT, YENEEA. The CDR3 covers 15 residues. With 8 bases removed from V and 1 base from J, the gap between germline ends came to 15 bases. CDR3 sequence: CASHPGQKSNQPQHF. CDR3 DNA sequence: TGTGCCAGCCACCCCGGACAAAAAAGCAATCAGCCCCAGCATTTT. The full variable domain, completed using reference TRBV11-3 and TRBJ1-5, is EAGVVQSPRYKIIEKKQPVAFWCNPISGHNTLYWYLQNLGQGPELLIRYENEEAVDDSQLPKDRFSAERLKGVDSTLKIQPAELGDSAVYLCASHPGQKSNQPQHFGDGTRLSIL.

The rearrangement joins TRBV5-1 to TRBJ2-7, with D unresolved. Germline CDR1 SGHRS, CDR2 YFSETQ. The CDR3 extends over 16 amino acids. V lost 4 bases and J 4 bases, leaving 21 bases between the germline ends. CDR3 DNA sequence: TGCGCCAGCAGCCGAGGTGGACGGAGTACCGGGTACGAGCAGTACTTC. The encoded protein is CASSRGGRSTGYEQYF. Combining the CDR3 with reference TRBV5-1 and TRBJ2-7 gives the whole variable domain KAGVTQTPRYLIKTRGQQVTLSCSPISGHRSVSWYQQTPGQGLQFLFEYFSETQRNKGNFPGRFSGRQFSNSRSEMNVSTLELGDSALYLCASSRGGRSTGYEQYFGPGTRLTVT.

The CDR3 coding sequence is TGTGCCAGCAGCTTTTACGGGAGTAGCTCCTACAATGAGCAGTTCTTC. This sequence encodes CASSFYGSSSYNEQFF. The gene calls are TRBV11-3 and TRBJ2-1; tentatively, D is TRBD2 (6 bases). Germline V gene data show CDR1 as SGHNT and CDR2 as YENEEA. CDR3 length: 16 amino acids. V dropped 3 bases and J dropped 0 bases, with 12 bases sitting between them.

The chain uses TRBV6-1 and TRBJ1-5; TRBD1 is a possible D gene (5 bases). This CDR3 region has 15 residues. V shed 3 bases and J shed 6 bases, with 15 bases lying between them. Germline-derived CDR1 and CDR2 are MNHNS and SASEGT. CDR3 sequence (DNA): TGTGCCAGCAGTGATCAGGGAGCACTCAGTCAGCCCCAGCATTTT. This encodes CASSDQGALSQPQHF.

The chain couples TRBV11-2 to TRBJ2-5; D remains ambiguous. Germline values: CDR1 SGHAT, CDR2 FQNNGV. The CDR3 runs 12 residues. V was shortened by 5 bases and J by 4 bases, with 8 bases between the two germline ends. CDR3 sequence (DNA): TGTGCCAGCAGCCAAGGTACAGAGACCCAGTACTTC. It encodes CASSQGTETQYF.

The rearrangement uses TRBV5-1 and TRBJ2-3; possible D gene TRBD2, 5 bases. In germline, CDR1 is SGHRS, CDR2 YFSETQ. Trimming took off 1 base at V and 6 bases at J, with 15 bases between the two ends. CDR3 length equals 15 residues. The CDR3 coding sequence is TGCGCCAGCAGCTTGCAAGCGGACCCCGGGGATACGCAGTATTTT. Amino acid sequence: CASSLQADPGDTQYF.

As concerns this clone: Other DNA sequences in this specimen translate into the identical CDR3. The rearrangement joins TRBV27 to TRBJ2-2; no firm D call. The V gene's germline CDR1 is MNHEY and CDR2 SMNVEV (reference sequence). The CDR3 covers 12 residues. Trimming cost V 2 bases and J 4 bases, with 2 bases left between them. CDR3 sequence reads: CASSLLTGELFF. In DNA form, the CDR3 reads TGTGCCAGCAGTTTACTCACCGGGGAGCTGTTTTTT.

For the CDR3, the DNA is TGTGCCAGCAGGGGGGGACAGCAAAATAATGAAAAACTGTTTTTT. Translating it yields CASRGGQQNNEKLFF. This chain links TRBV28 with TRBJ1-4; 7 bases line up with TRBD1. J was trimmed by 4 bases and V by 6 bases; bases with no gene match: 8. This CDR3 is built from 15 residues. CDR1 is MDHEN and CDR2 is SYDVKM in the germline V gene. Using reference TRBV28 and TRBJ1-4 for the parts outside the CDR3, the full variable domain is DVKVTQSSRYLVKRTGEKVFLECVQDMDHENMFWYRQDPGLGLRLIYFSYDVKMKEKGDIPEGYSVSREKKERFSLILESASTNQTSMYLCASRGGQQNNEKLFFGSGTQLSVL.

The V gene is TRBV19, the J gene TRBJ2-3; 10 bases are shared with TRBD2. The germline V gene encodes CDR1 LNHDA and CDR2 SQIVND (reference sequence). The CDR3 contains 19 residues. V trimming: 4 bases; J trimming: 6 bases; junction bases outside the gene matches: 19. DNA of the CDR3: TGTGCCAGTAGTAGTCAGGGAACTAGCGGGACTTGGACTGGTGATACGCAGTATTTT. Amino acids: CASSSQGTSGTWTGDTQYF. The entire variable domain, with the rest obtained from reference TRBV19 and TRBJ2-3, is as follows: DGGITQSPKYLFRKEGQNVTLSCEQNLNHDAMYWYRQDPGQGLRLIYYSQIVNDFQKGDIAEGYSVSREKKESFPLTVTSAQKNPTAFYLCASSSQGTSGTWTGDTQYFGPGTRLTVL.

The chain combines TRBV27 with TRBJ2-1; the D is unclear. The CDR3 runs to 16 residues. V dropped 6 bases and J dropped 2 bases, with 17 bases sitting between them. Germline values: CDR1 MNHEY, CDR2 SMNVEV (reference sequence). CDR3 sequence: CASRSTRRPPYNEQFF. In nucleotides, the CDR3 is TGTGCCAGCAGATCGACCCGAAGGCCCCCCTACAATGAGCAGTTCTTC.

This chain uses TRBV28 with TRBJ1-2; possible D gene TRBD1, 6 bases. V gave up 7 bases and J gave up 2 bases, with 11 bases separating them. The CDR3 length is 13 residues. Germline V gene data show CDR1 as MDHEN and CDR2 as SYDVKM. The CDR3 sequence: CASTPGTNYGYTF. The CDR3 DNA sequence: TGTGCCAGCACTCCGGGGACAAACTATGGCTACACCTTC.

The V and J genes are TRBV30 and TRBJ1-5, with 7 positions matching TRBD1. The CDR3 has 15 amino acids. V shed 1 base, J shed 0 bases, and the junction held 3 bases outside the gene matches. Per germline, CDR1 GTSNPN and CDR2 SVGIG (reference sequence). This CDR3 reads CAWSEGQVSNQPQHF. CDR3 nucleotide sequence: TGTGCCTGGAGTGAAGGACAGGTTAGCAATCAGCCCCAGCATTTT. The full variable domain, its missing parts supplied by reference TRBV30 and TRBJ1-5, is SQTIHQWPATLVQPVGSPLSLECTVEGTSNPNLYWYRQAAGRGLQLLFYSVGIGQISSEVPQNLSASRPQDRQFILSSKKLLLSDSGFYLCAWSEGQVSNQPQHFGDGTRLSIL.

The chain combines TRBV28 with TRBJ1-3; no reliable D call. Germline V lookup: CDR1 MDHEN, CDR2 SYDVKM. Trimming pared 1 base from V and 3 bases from J, leaving 1 base between. This CDR3 has 12 amino acids. The CDR3 nucleotides read TGTGCCAGCAGTTTATATGGAAACACCATATATTTT. Its protein product is CASSLYGNTIYF. Looking up the rest from reference TRBV28 and TRBJ1-3 gives the full variable domain: DVKVTQSSRYLVKRTGEKVFLECVQDMDHENMFWYRQDPGLGLRLIYFSYDVKMKEKGDIPEGYSVSREKKERFSLILESASTNQTSMYLCASSLYGNTIYFGEGSWLTVV.

Remarks on this clone: The sample contains more than one DNA sequence encoding this CDR3. The rearrangement joins TRBV28 to TRBJ2-7, with no clear D. Germline-derived CDR1 and CDR2 are MDHEN and SYDVKM. The germline V and J ends were trimmed by 5 bases and 2 bases, with 4 bases remaining between them. This CDR3 has 11 residues. For the CDR3, the DNA is TGTGCCAGCAGTCGAGCCTACGAGCAGTACTTC. Protein sequence: CASSRAYEQYF.

The rearrangement links TRBV27 to TRBJ2-7; D is ambiguous. The CDR3 consists of 13 residues. Germline-derived CDR1 and CDR2 are MNHEY and SMNVEV (reference sequence). V lost 3 bases and J 2 bases, leaving 8 bases between the germline ends. This CDR3 reads CASSFVGAYEQYF. The CDR3 DNA reads TGTGCCAGCAGTTTTGTAGGAGCCTACGAGCAGTACTTC.